This T cell receptor beta chain derives from a study of beta chain features in type 1 diabetes (dated by TCRdb to 2016 to 2019). Study-level background: Mean age, gender distribution, total cell number and subset yield did not differ between patients and healthy donors. Across all samples, about 110 million sorted cells were examined, and cell number per subset correlated strongly with RNA yield. In the study, recently diagnosed type 1 diabetes patients and matched healthy donors were compared on the TCRB repertoires of their sorted circulating CD4+ T cell subsets. Whereas all 30 or so donors provided naive and central memory subsets, regulatory and stem cell-like memory subsets were isolated from just 8 patients and roughly 8 healthy donors. Summary of the overall study and its limitations: Shorter templates might be favored by PCR, yet because patient and control samples were amplified and corrected together, any such skew would affect both groups equally. Because cDNA rather than genomic DNA was sequenced, highly expressing activated cells could have been over-represented, although no difference in activation and CD3 levels was found between groups. At VDJ recombination sites, patients with type 1 diabetes made fewer insertions and deleted more nucleotides, a pattern implying thymic rearrangement abnormalities. Naive, central memory and regulatory TCRB repertoires appeared to be more similar among patients than among healthy donors. Type 1 diabetes patients showed a moderate but significant shortening of TCRB CDR3 length in all four CD4+ subsets. HLA sub-analyses involved small numbers of individuals, so any influence of HLA type on TCRB rearrangement remained unresolved.

The entire isolated RNA was reverse transcribed using the High Capacity cDNA Reverse Transcription Kit, and thus expressed TCRB transcripts were sequenced. Naive, central memory and regulatory T cell samples underwent deep immunoSEQ sequencing, averaging about 3.57 million total reads per sample. Sorted cells were lysed in RLT buffer, and RNA was extracted using DNase-treated RNeasy Micro or Mini kits according to cell number. To prevent cross-contamination, each cell subset was processed individually, whereas patient and healthy donor samples were processed jointly. TCRB sequences were amplified from cDNA with the immunoSEQ multiplex PCR, producing 87-bp fragments spanning the CDR3 region. Sequencing of the amplicons was performed on the Illumina HiSeq platform. In the source study's methods: Synthetic template baselines were used to correct PCR bias computationally, reads within Hamming distance 2 were collapsed together, and singletons that could not be merged were discarded. Reads were aligned against IMGT to assign V, D and J genes, CDR3 length and insertions or deletions at six rearrangement sites. Within each subset, clonotype counts were normalized to the number of sorted cells before true diversity and Gini coefficients were calculated with the tcR R package. The overlap coefficient, calculated on TCRB nucleotide sequences, was used to quantify repertoire sharing. Out-of-frame TCRB sequences from naive cells were analyzed as a proxy for the pre-selection repertoire. TCRdb limited this immuneACCESS table to in-frame rearrangements with V and J called. A share of clones is missing; checked studies link under half to unresolved V genes, and the rest is unexplained. That table is the source of V, J and clone size, and D and trimming were worked out from the DNA. The sample has a few hundred thousand clones on record, about 24% of them singletons. Of the sample, around 0.011% is held by the ten largest clones.

Including cysteine and phenylalanine, the CDR3 has 10 amino acids. Only CDR3 DNA is held: 30 bases, read in frame from base 1. In the germline V gene (reference sequence), CDR1 corresponds to DFQATT and CDR2 to SNEGSKA. Cut back by 3 bases and 3 bases, the V and J ends lie 2 bases apart. From each donor, a single peripheral blood sample of roughly 0.11 L on average was drawn into heparinised tubes. Naive, central memory, regulatory and stem cell-like memory CD4+ T cells were sorted on a BD FACSAria II using a panel including CD45RO, CCR7, CD25, CD127, CD95 and CD27. Purity was above 95% for every sorted population. PBMCs were isolated immediately by Lymphoprep density gradient centrifugation and stained directly without culture. So that batch effects would be minimized, each experiment stained and sorted samples in pairs, pairing one healthy donor with one patient. There are a few counts of this clone. There is no known antigen for this receptor. The input lacks base qualities; no much larger clone sits a single base away. At the DNA level, this CDR3 is encoded by other sequences in the same sample as well.

Sequenced input: naive CD4+ T cells from blood. In the paper's terms, the cell subset or site label means: true naive CD4+ T cells. This sequence was found in a woman aged 25 to 45 with type 1 diabetes. The chain employs TRBV20-1 and TRBJ2-5; the D gene is unclear. The DNA reads as follows: TGCAGTGCTAGCAAAGAGACCCAGTACTTC. Translated, it reads CSASKETQYF.